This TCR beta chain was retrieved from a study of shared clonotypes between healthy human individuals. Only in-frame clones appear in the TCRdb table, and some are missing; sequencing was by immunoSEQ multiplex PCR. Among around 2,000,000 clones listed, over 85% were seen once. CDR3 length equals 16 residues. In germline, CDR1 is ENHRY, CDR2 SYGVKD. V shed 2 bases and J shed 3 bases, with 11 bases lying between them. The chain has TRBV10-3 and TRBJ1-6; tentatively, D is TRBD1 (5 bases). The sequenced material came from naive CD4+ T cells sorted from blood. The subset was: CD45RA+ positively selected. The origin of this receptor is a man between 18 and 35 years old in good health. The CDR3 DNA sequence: TGTGCCATCAGTGAGGGGGGATCCCGCTATAATTCACCCCTCCACTTT. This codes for CAISEGGSRYNSPLHF.